A single sample gave rise to the 27 T cell receptor beta chains below, sequenced in a study of response to subunit inactivated influenza vaccine (dated by TCRdb to the late 2010s). Receptor libraries were prepared by RT-PCR. The sequencer was an Illumina HiSeq 2500. TCRdb reworked the public reads: Q25 trimming with fastp, MiXCR clone assembly, productive beta chains retained. Rows are combined by CDR3 protein, so each entry shows the most common genes and DNA. The sample contains 450,000 to 600,000 distinct CDR3 sequences, approximately 7.7% of them found a single time. The ten top clones hold under 15% of the sample. The sample here was PBMCs from blood, taken around 25 months after vaccination. All receptors come from a man between 50 and 70 years old who received an inactivated influenza vaccine. Donor details come from another sample of the same person, matched by shared clones.

In its sample, this clonotype was seen a few times. V is TRBV12-3 or TRBV12-4 and J is TRBJ2-1, with 7 bases that match TRBD2. Germline trimming cut 3 bases from V and 10 bases from J; bases unmatched to any gene: 6. The CDR3 runs to 13 residues. The CDR3 coding sequence is TGTGCCAGCAGTTTTGGACTAGATTACGAGCAGTTCTTC. It translates to CASSFGLDYEQFF.

CDR3 coding DNA: TGTGCCAGCAGCGTAGCGGACAGGACCACCGGGGAGCTGTTTTTT. This gives the protein CASSVADRTTGELFF. The chain joins TRBV9 to TRBJ2-2; TRBD1 matches 7 bases. Looked up from germline, CDR1 is SGDLS and CDR2 is YYNGEE. The V and J ends lost 0 bases and 4 bases, in that order; junction bases with no gene match: 3. CDR3 length equals 15 residues. Complete variable domain (other parts from reference TRBV9 and TRBJ2-2): DSGVTQTPKHLITATGQRVTLRCSPRSGDLSVYWYQQSLDQGLQFLIQYYNGEERAKGNILERFSAQQFPDLHSELNLSSLELGDSALYFCASSVADRTTGELFFGEGSRLTVL.

This clonotype was observed many times. This chain connects TRBV7-2 to TRBJ2-5; 7 bases match TRBD2. Germline V gene lookup returns CDR1 SGHTA and CDR2 FQGNSA. V trimming: 8 bases; J trimming: 1 base; junction bases outside the gene matches: 4. The CDR3 runs 13 residues. CDR3 nucleotides: TGTGCCAGCTCGCGGGGGTTCCAAGAGACCCAGTACTTC. Translation: CASSRGFQETQYF.

Only a few counts were recorded for this clonotype. The rearrangement links TRBV19 to TRBJ1-6; D unresolved. V lost 4 bases to trimming and J lost 7 bases, with 8 bases between them. Germline CDR1 reads LNHDA; CDR2 reads SQIVND (reference sequence). This CDR3 region has 13 residues. CDR3 residues: CASSSRINSPLHF. The CDR3 DNA follows: TGTGCCAGTAGTAGCCGAATCAATTCACCCCTCCACTTT.

The CDR3 loop is CASSAGQAYYEQYF. Written as DNA, the CDR3 is TGTGCCAGCAGTGCTGGACAGGCTTACTACGAGCAGTACTTC. The chain employs TRBV12-3 or TRBV12-4 and TRBJ2-7; TRBD1 aligns across 7 bases. V lost 5 bases to trimming and J lost 3 bases; unmatched junction nucleotides: 7. The CDR3 sequence is 14 residues long.

This clonotype occurred a few times. The V call is TRBV4-1, the J call TRBJ2-5; weak D call: TRBD2 (7 bases). The germline V gene has CDR1 MGHRA and CDR2 YSYEKL. CDR3 length: 18 amino acids. Trimming took off 3 bases at V and 3 bases at J, with 23 bases between the two ends. The CDR3 spells CASSHILRGGTLKETQYF. In DNA, the CDR3 is TGCGCCAGCAGCCACATCCTGAGGGGGGGTACATTAAAAGAGACCCAGTACTTC.

The chain uses TRBV4-3 and TRBJ2-7, with D possibly TRBD1 on 5 matching bases. The CDR3 totals 14 residues. With 0 bases removed from V and 5 bases from J, the gap between germline ends came to 11 bases. CDR1 LGHNA and CDR2 YSLEER come from the germline V gene. This CDR3 reads CASSQDSQGDEQYF. The CDR3 region has the DNA TGCGCCAGCAGCCAAGATTCCCAGGGCGACGAGCAGTACTTC.

The chain links TRBV6-1 to TRBJ1-2, with no clear D. Germline V gene data show CDR1 as MNHNS and CDR2 as SASEGT. This CDR3 contains 13 residues. V lost 8 bases, J lost 5 bases, and 15 bases lay in between. The CDR3 is CASFAGSGYGYTF. The CDR3 DNA reads TGTGCCAGCTTCGCGGGTTCGGGATATGGCTACACCTTC.

Only a few counts were recorded for this clonotype. V is TRBV12-3 or TRBV12-4 and J is TRBJ2-7; D is ambiguous. CDR3 length: 16 amino acids. V lost 1 base to trimming and J lost 3 bases, with 16 bases between them. The CDR3 reads CASSLGGLLSRYEQYF. As DNA, the CDR3 is TGTGCCAGCAGTTTAGGGGGTCTGCTGAGCCGCTACGAGCAGTACTTC.

This chain connects TRBV20-1 to TRBJ2-5; TRBD1 matches 7 bases. The CDR3 runs to 13 residues. Germline assignment: CDR1 DFQATT and CDR2 SNEGSKA (reference sequence). The ends lost 3 bases at V and 4 bases at J; junction bases unmatched: 5. As DNA, the CDR3 is TGCAGTGCTAGCCGATCAGGGGGAGAGACCCAGTACTTC. This sequence encodes CSASRSGGETQYF.

This clonotype came up a few times. The V gene is TRBV15, the J gene TRBJ2-3, with D perhaps matching TRBD1 (8 bases). This CDR3 has 16 amino acids. The V gene's germline CDR1 is LNHNV and CDR2 YYDKDF (reference sequence). Trimming removed 3 bases at V and 3 bases at J, with 16 bases between. CDR3 protein: CATSRRQGRGTDTQYF. CDR3 in DNA: TGTGCCACCAGCAGGCGACAGGGGAGGGGGACAGATACGCAGTATTTT.

On this clonotype: One end of the junction is discordant with germline, which a read error may explain. This CDR3 is CTSSLNSYNEQFF. Written as DNA, the CDR3 is TGTACCAGCAGTTTAAACTCCTACAATGAGCAGTTCTTC. The rearrangement links TRBV12-3 or TRBV12-4 to TRBJ2-1; D is undetermined. The CDR3 contains 13 residues.

There are many counts of this clonotype. The V and J genes are TRBV27 and TRBJ2-7, with 7 positions matching TRBD1. This CDR3 is 16 amino acids long. V lost 5 bases, J lost 0 bases, and 10 bases stayed unmatched. The germline gives CDR1 MNHEY, CDR2 SMNVEV (reference sequence). This CDR3 reads CASSPSTTGFSYEQYF. For the CDR3, the DNA is TGTGCCAGCAGTCCCTCCACGACAGGGTTCTCCTACGAGCAGTACTTC.

The chain links TRBV25-1 to TRBJ2-5; D is uncertain. Germline values: CDR1 MGHDK, CDR2 SYGVNS. Trimming removed 7 bases from V and 2 bases from J, with 14 bases in between. There are 14 residues in the CDR3. CDR3 region: CASIRSGRQETQYF. In DNA, the CDR3 is TGTGCCAGCATCCGGTCAGGTCGGCAAGAGACCCAGTACTTC.

This clonotype was counted ten times or more. The rearrangement joins TRBV7-2 to TRBJ2-7, with TRBD2 as a possible D gene (6 bases). V lost 2 bases to trimming and J lost 2 bases, with 13 bases between them. CDR1 is SGHTA, CDR2 FQGNSA, per germline. This CDR3 contains 15 residues. CDR3 sequence: CASSLYGRGAYEQYF. CDR3 bases: TGTGCCAGCAGCTTATACGGGAGAGGGGCCTACGAGCAGTACTTC.

This clonotype turned up a few times. The genes are TRBV5-1 and TRBJ2-1; 11 bases fit TRBD2. Per the germline V gene, CDR1 is SGHRS and CDR2 is YFSETQ. The CDR3 length is 17 residues. The V gene end was trimmed by 0 bases and the J gene end by 4 bases; junction bases not matched to a gene: 6. CDR3 loop: CASSLEPSGRNYNEQFF. CDR3 DNA sequence: TGCGCCAGCAGCTTGGAGCCTAGCGGGAGGAATTACAATGAGCAGTTCTTC.

This clonotype has a count of ten or more. The rearrangement uses TRBV7-8 and TRBJ2-7, with 7 nucleotides matching TRBD1. The CDR3 spans 13 residues. Germline CDR1 reads SGHVS; CDR2 reads FQNEAQ. J gave up 6 bases and V 6 bases, and 8 bases lay outside the gene matches. As DNA, the CDR3 is TGTGCCAGCAGACGTCGACAGGGATCCGAGCAGTACTTC. This translates into CASRRRQGSEQYF. The entire variable domain, with the rest obtained from reference TRBV7-8 and TRBJ2-7, is as follows: GAGVSQSPRYKVAKRGQDVALRCDPISGHVSLFWYQQALGQGPEFLTYFQNEAQLDKSGLPSDRFFAERPEGSVSTLKIQRTQQEDSAVYLCASRRRQGSEQYFGPGTRLTVT.

V usage is TRBV7-2 and J usage is TRBJ2-7; TRBD2 agrees at 9 bases. J was trimmed by 6 bases and V by 5 bases; bases with no gene match: 8. CDR3 size: 14 residues. CDR1 and CDR2 (germline): SGHTA, FQGNSA. The chain's CDR3 is CASSPRSGGIEQYF. DNA of the CDR3: TGTGCCAGCAGCCCACGGAGCGGGGGGATCGAGCAGTACTTC.

This clonotype came up a few times. The chain carries TRBV7-2 and TRBJ2-7; a possible D gene is TRBD1 (6 bases). Per germline, CDR1 SGHTA and CDR2 FQGNSA. The CDR3 is 16 amino acids. V was cut by 0 bases and J by 2 bases, with 14 bases left in between. This CDR3 is CASSLAGNRAPYEQYF. The CDR3, as DNA: TGTGCCAGCAGCTTAGCCGGGAACAGGGCCCCCTACGAGCAGTACTTC.

The rearrangement uses TRBV5-5 and TRBJ2-1; D is unclear. Germline-derived CDR1 and CDR2 are SGHKS and YYEKEE (reference sequence). V gave up 1 base and J gave up 0 bases, with 14 bases separating them. This CDR3 is built from 17 residues. CDR3 sequence reads: CASSLSNKASSYNEQFF. Here the CDR3 DNA reads TGTGCCAGCAGCTTGTCCAACAAAGCGAGCTCCTACAATGAGCAGTTCTTC.

This clonotype was seen only a few times. The chain carries TRBV10-3 and TRBJ2-7; unclear D gene. The V gene's germline CDR1 is ENHRY and CDR2 SYGVKD. CDR3 size: 14 residues. Deletions cut 0 bases from V and 3 bases from J, with 9 bases between. For the CDR3, the DNA is TGTGCCATCAGTGAGTCGGGTGGGATCTACGAGCAGTACTTC. It specifies CAISESGGIYEQYF.

This clonotype appeared a few times. This chain connects TRBV20-1 to TRBJ2-1; D call uncertain. In germline, CDR1 is DFQATT, CDR2 SNEGSKA (reference sequence). The CDR3 consists of 14 residues. Between the trimmed V and J ends, which lost 2 bases and 8 bases, there was a span of 16 bases. The chain's CDR3 is CSARLPGNVDEQFF. The CDR3, as DNA: TGCAGTGCTAGATTGCCAGGCAATGTGGATGAGCAGTTCTTC.

This clonotype was counted many times. The chain is built from TRBV20-1 and TRBJ1-4; D is undetermined. With 6 bases removed from V and 6 bases from J, the gap between germline ends came to 5 bases. CDR1 DFQATT and CDR2 SNEGSKA come from the germline V gene (reference sequence). This CDR3 spans 10 amino acids. The CDR3 nucleotides are TGCAGTGCGGGTTATGAAAAACTGTTTTTT. Its translation: CSAGYEKLFF.

This clonotype was detected ten times or more. The chain combines TRBV5-1 with TRBJ1-4; D is unclear. V lost 0 bases and J 5 bases, leaving 8 bases between the germline ends. Germline CDR1 reads SGHRS; CDR2 reads YFSETQ. This CDR3 comprises 14 residues. The CDR3 DNA follows: TGCGCCAGCAGCTTGGGACGGATAAATGAAAAACTGTTTTTT. It codes for CASSLGRINEKLFF.

This clonotype was counted a few times. V usage is TRBV10-3 and J usage is TRBJ2-5; D gene uncertain. The V and J ends lost 3 bases and 3 bases respectively, with 5 bases between them. The CDR3 loop spans 12 amino acids. Germline V gives CDR1 ENHRY, CDR2 SYGVKD. The CDR3 region is CAISDSEETQYF. The CDR3 DNA reads TGTGCCATCAGTGACAGCGAAGAGACCCAGTACTTC.

At least ten counts were recorded for this clonotype. This sequence joins TRBV12-3 or TRBV12-4 and TRBJ2-1, with a tentative D call TRBD2 (5 bases). V lost 5 bases, J lost 5 bases, and 16 bases lay in between. CDR3 length equals 15 residues. CDR3 bases: TGTGCCAGCAGTGGGGTTCGGGGTGGTAACAATGAGCAGTTCTTC. This encodes CASSGVRGGNNEQFF.

This chain uses TRBV10-3 with TRBJ2-1; D gene ambiguous. CDR3 size: 13 residues. Trimming took off 3 bases at V and 12 bases at J, with 15 bases between the two ends. Germline CDR1 is ENHRY and CDR2 is SYGVKD. The CDR3 DNA reads as TGTGCCATCAGTGACGCAATTGAGAAGGTGCAGTTCTTC. As protein: CAISDAIEKVQFF.